The entry that follows covers one T cell receptor beta chain sequence. Its target is unknown. The CDR3 is 14 amino acids. The V gene's germline CDR1 is LNHDA and CDR2 SQIVND (reference sequence). V lost 4 bases and J 5 bases, leaving 13 bases between the germline ends. Libraries were prepared by immunoSEQ multiplex PCR; TCRdb keeps only in-frame clonotypes and omits some of them. The data show about 480,000 clones, with 70% to 90% seen just once and 10% to 15% held by the top ten. Treatment denoted: 19 received Ad26.COV2.S at low or high dose, single or two shots; several received placebo; per-sample allocation not given. After the first vaccine or placebo injection, samples were drawn on day 63. The sample originates from a study of Ad26.COV2.S vaccination and SARS-CoV-2 variants. Study-wide points: Total T cell responses may have been underestimated by the TCR breadth and depth analyses.

J is TRBJ2-3 and V is TRBV19, with D unresolved. This receptor was identified in a person aged 18-65 years who received the Ad26.COV2.S COVID-19 vaccine or a placebo. This specimen consisted of peripheral blood, obtained in a trial of Ad26.COV2.S vaccine versus placebo. The CDR3 bases are TGTGCCAGTAGTACCACGCAGCGCGGAGATACGCAGTATTTT. Protein: CASSTTQRGDTQYF. Complete variable domain (other parts from reference TRBV19 and TRBJ2-3): DGGITQSPKYLFRKEGQNVTLSCEQNLNHDAMYWYRQDPGQGLRLIYYSQIVNDFQKGDIAEGYSVSREKKESFPLTVTSAQKNPTAFYLCASSTTQRGDTQYFGPGTRLTVL.